The rows below give T cell receptor beta chains drawn from one sample of a study of T cells of healthy individuals. A single record per CDR3 protein comes from TCRdb applying MiXCR to the 5' RACE reads. The sample records fewer than 75,000 distinct CDR3 sequences, 15% to 20% being singletons. Receptors were obtained from a human donor in good health. Both conserved end residues are part of each CDR3. The D gene is left open where the match is weak. For some rows the clone size is stated as once, few or many, or as a class when expanded; others skip it.

clone size: .; D gene: TRBD1; J gene: TRBJ2-7; V gene: TRBV29-1; CDR3 protein: CSVPQPTGDYEQYF; CDR3 DNA: TGCAGCGTTCCACAACCGACAGGGGACTACGAGCAGTACTTC
clone size: .; D gene: .; J gene: TRBJ1-1; V gene: TRBV5-1; CDR3 protein: CASSLGPGGVNTEAFF; CDR3 DNA: TGCGCCAGCAGCTTGGGTCCGGGTGGCGTGAACACTGAAGCTTTCTTT
clone size: few; D gene: TRBD1; J gene: TRBJ1-6; V gene: TRBV4-1; CDR3 protein: CASSQEVSGTGYPLHF; CDR3 DNA: TGCGCCAGCAGCCAAGAAGTCTCCGGGACAGGGTACCCCCTCCACTTT
clone size: few; D gene: .; J gene: TRBJ1-6; V gene: TRBV3-1; CDR3 protein: CASSQEIWGRGDSPLHF; CDR3 DNA: TGTGCCAGCAGCCAAGAAATTTGGGGCAGGGGCGATTCACCCCTCCACTTT
clone size: .; D gene: .; J gene: TRBJ1-5; V gene: TRBV12-3/TRBV12-4; CDR3 protein: CASRKEGSNQPQHF; CDR3 DNA: TGTGCCAGCAGGAAGGAGGGTAGCAATCAGCCCCAGCATTTT
clone size: many; D gene: .; J gene: TRBJ2-1; V gene: TRBV28; CDR3 protein: CASSFGRIGEQFF; CDR3 DNA: TGTGCCAGCAGTTTCGGACGGATTGGGGAGCAGTTCTTC
clone size: few; D gene: .; J gene: TRBJ2-7; V gene: TRBV5-1; CDR3 protein: CASSLDTGYEQYF; CDR3 DNA: TGCGCCAGCAGCTTGGACACCGGCTACGAGCAGTACTTC
clone size: many; D gene: .; J gene: TRBJ2-5; V gene: TRBV6-5; CDR3 protein: CASSYSDRETQYF; CDR3 DNA: TGTGCCAGCAGTTACTCCGACCGAGAGACCCAGTACTTC
clone size: .; D gene: .; J gene: TRBJ2-1; V gene: TRBV12-3/TRBV12-4; CDR3 protein: CASSLRGGSYNEQFF; CDR3 DNA: TGTGCCAGCAGTTTAAGGGGAGGCTCCTACAATGAGCAGTTCTTC
clone size: many; D gene: .; J gene: TRBJ1-1; V gene: TRBV5-1; CDR3 protein: CASSLGSSGTEAFF; CDR3 DNA: TGCGCCAGCAGCTTGGGAAGTTCGGGGACTGAAGCTTTCTTT
clone size: many; D gene: TRBD1; J gene: TRBJ1-2; V gene: TRBV6-6; CDR3 protein: CASSYSIGRGTGGYTF; CDR3 DNA: TGTGCCAGCAGTTACTCGATCGGTAGGGGGACAGGTGGCTACACCTTC
clone size: many; D gene: .; J gene: TRBJ2-3; V gene: TRBV30; CDR3 protein: CAWSLLSTQYF; CDR3 DNA: TGTGCCTGGAGTTTGTTGTCTACGCAGTATTTT
clone size: many; D gene: .; J gene: TRBJ1-5; V gene: TRBV3-1; CDR3 protein: CASSQELSVPPQHF; CDR3 DNA: TGTGCCAGCAGCCAAGAACTGTCCGTCCCGCCCCAGCATTTT
clone size: many; D gene: TRBD1; J gene: TRBJ1-2; V gene: TRBV3-1; CDR3 protein: CASSQEDRKIYGYTF; CDR3 DNA: TGTGCCAGCAGCCAAGAGGACAGGAAAATCTATGGCTACACCTTC
clone size: few; D gene: TRBD2; J gene: TRBJ2-1; V gene: TRBV4-2; CDR3 protein: CASSQEGAGRFGDEQFF; CDR3 DNA: TGTGCCAGCAGCCAAGAGGGAGCGGGAAGGTTTGGCGATGAGCAGTTCTTC
clone size: many; D gene: TRBD1; J gene: TRBJ2-7; V gene: TRBV10-3; CDR3 protein: CAISNRDSSYEQYF; CDR3 DNA: TGTGCCATCAGCAACCGGGACAGCTCCTACGAGCAGTACTTC
clone size: few; D gene: .; J gene: TRBJ2-5; V gene: TRBV7-2; CDR3 protein: CASSYTGPQETQYF; CDR3 DNA: TGTGCCAGCAGCTACACCGGGCCACAAGAGACCCAGTACTTC
clone size: .; D gene: TRBD1; J gene: TRBJ2-7; V gene: TRBV20-1; CDR3 protein: CSASPGTGGNEQYF; CDR3 DNA: TGCAGTGCTAGTCCCGGGACAGGGGGCAACGAGCAGTACTTC
clone size: few; D gene: TRBD2; J gene: TRBJ2-3; V gene: TRBV20-1; CDR3 protein: CSASYSLAGGVYTQYF; CDR3 DNA: TGCAGTGCTAGCTATTCGCTAGCGGGGGGTGTGTATACGCAGTATTTT
clone size: many; D gene: .; J gene: TRBJ1-5; V gene: TRBV3-1; CDR3 protein: CASSQDLNQPQHF; CDR3 DNA: TGTGCCAGCAGCCAAGATTTGAATCAGCCCCAGCATTTT
clone size: many; D gene: TRBD1; J gene: TRBJ1-2; V gene: TRBV4-3; CDR3 protein: CASSLGTEFNYGYTF; CDR3 DNA: TGCGCCAGCAGCCTGGGGACAGAGTTTAACTATGGCTACACCTTC
clone size: many; D gene: TRBD1; J gene: TRBJ1-1; V gene: TRBV29-1; CDR3 protein: CSAGGGWATEAFF; CDR3 DNA: TGCAGCGCAGGAGGGGGCTGGGCCACTGAAGCTTTCTTT
clone size: many; D gene: .; J gene: TRBJ2-7; V gene: TRBV5-1; CDR3 protein: CASSLDEVPEQYF; CDR3 DNA: TGCGCCAGCAGCTTGGATGAAGTCCCCGAGCAGTACTTC
clone size: many; D gene: .; J gene: TRBJ1-4; V gene: TRBV20-1; CDR3 protein: CSARDYLDSSITATNEKLFF; CDR3 DNA: TGCAGTGCTAGAGATTACTTGGACTCATCCATAACGGCAACTAATGAAAAACTGTTTTTT
clone size: many; D gene: .; J gene: TRBJ2-1; V gene: TRBV11-1; CDR3 protein: CASSLDNEQFF; CDR3 DNA: TGTGCCAGCAGCTTAGACAATGAGCAGTTCTTC
clone size: many; D gene: TRBD2; J gene: TRBJ2-1; V gene: TRBV5-1; CDR3 protein: CASAPGLDIYNEQFF; CDR3 DNA: TGCGCCAGCGCTCCGGGACTAGACATTTACAATGAGCAGTTCTTC
clone size: few; D gene: .; J gene: TRBJ2-7; V gene: TRBV5-1; CDR3 protein: CASSLLGNEQYF; CDR3 DNA: TGCGCCAGCAGCTTGTTGGGCAACGAGCAGTACTTC
clone size: many; D gene: TRBD1; J gene: TRBJ2-1; V gene: TRBV7-2; CDR3 protein: CANRRDRTYNEQFF; CDR3 DNA: TGTGCCAACCGCCGGGACAGAACTTACAATGAGCAGTTCTTC
clone size: few; D gene: .; J gene: TRBJ2-5; V gene: TRBV28; CDR3 protein: CASSLGAPGETQYF; CDR3 DNA: TGTGCCAGCAGTTTAGGGGCCCCGGGGGAGACCCAGTACTTC
clone size: .; D gene: .; J gene: TRBJ2-3; V gene: TRBV7-2; CDR3 protein: CASSLDSATDTQYF; CDR3 DNA: TGTGCCAGCAGCTTGGACTCGGCCACAGATACGCAGTATTTT
clone size: .; D gene: TRBD2; J gene: TRBJ2-7; V gene: TRBV6-5; CDR3 protein: CASSYVLAGTYEQYF; CDR3 DNA: TGTGCCAGCAGTTACGTGCTAGCGGGTACCTACGAGCAGTACTTC
clone size: few; D gene: TRBD2; J gene: TRBJ2-3; V gene: TRBV7-9; CDR3 protein: CASSSGLAGVRDTQYF; CDR3 DNA: TGTGCCAGCAGCTCGGGACTAGCGGGAGTGAGGGATACGCAGTATTTT
clone size: once; D gene: .; J gene: TRBJ1-4; V gene: TRBV4-3; CDR3 protein: CASSQDRLPEKLFF; CDR3 DNA: TGCGCCAGCAGCCAGGATCGTCTCCCTGAAAAACTGTTTTTT
clone size: many; D gene: .; J gene: TRBJ2-3; V gene: TRBV20-1; CDR3 protein: CSASVVTDTQYF; CDR3 DNA: TGCAGTGCTAGTGTAGTCACAGATACGCAGTATTTT
clone size: many; D gene: .; J gene: TRBJ1-2; V gene: TRBV3-1; CDR3 protein: CASSPNMGHGYTF; CDR3 DNA: TGTGCCAGCAGTCCCAACATGGGTCATGGCTACACCTTC
clone size: few; D gene: .; J gene: TRBJ1-6; V gene: TRBV25-1; CDR3 protein: CASSELGNSPLHF; CDR3 DNA: TGTGCCAGCAGTGAATTGGGGAATTCACCCCTCCACTTT
clone size: few; D gene: .; J gene: TRBJ2-1; V gene: TRBV6-5; CDR3 protein: CASSSGRYDEQFF; CDR3 DNA: TGTGCCAGCTCCAGCGGGCGGTATGATGAGCAGTTCTTC
clone size: many; D gene: .; J gene: TRBJ1-4; V gene: TRBV20-1; CDR3 protein: CSAQQGANEKLFF; CDR3 DNA: TGCAGTGCCCAACAGGGAGCTAATGAAAAACTGTTTTTT
clone size: .; D gene: .; J gene: TRBJ1-6; V gene: TRBV28; CDR3 protein: CASRPPGSSSSYNSPLHF; CDR3 DNA: TGTGCCAGCAGACCCCCCGGGTCCTCGAGCTCCTATAATTCACCCCTCCACTTT
clone size: .; D gene: .; J gene: TRBJ2-1; V gene: TRBV12-5; CDR3 protein: CASGLDLQGNNEQFF; CDR3 DNA: TGTGCTAGTGGTTTGGATCTACAGGGCAACAATGAGCAGTTCTTC
clone size: .; D gene: .; J gene: TRBJ1-2; V gene: TRBV3-1; CDR3 protein: CASSPQGLYGYTF; CDR3 DNA: TGTGCCAGCAGCCCACAGGGTCTCTATGGCTACACCTTC
clone size: many; D gene: .; J gene: TRBJ1-4; V gene: TRBV5-1; CDR3 protein: CASSLGQTNNEKLFF; CDR3 DNA: TGCGCCAGCAGCTTGGGACAGACAAATAATGAAAAACTGTTTTTT
clone size: .; D gene: .; J gene: TRBJ1-1; V gene: TRBV27; CDR3 protein: CASSLSVNTEAFF; CDR3 DNA: TGTGCCAGCAGTTTATCGGTAAACACTGAAGCTTTCTTT
clone size: few; D gene: .; J gene: TRBJ2-3; V gene: TRBV12-5; CDR3 protein: CASGQKGDTQYF; CDR3 DNA: TGTGCTAGTGGCCAGAAGGGAGATACGCAGTATTTT
clone size: .; D gene: .; J gene: TRBJ2-1; V gene: TRBV2; CDR3 protein: CASSVRQGGHNEQFF; CDR3 DNA: TGTGCCAGCAGTGTTCGGCAGGGAGGCCACAATGAGCAGTTCTTC
clone size: many; D gene: .; J gene: TRBJ2-2; V gene: TRBV21-1; CDR3 protein: CASTQTAERDTGELFF; CDR3 DNA: TGTGCCAGCACCCAGACTGCTGAAAGGGACACCGGGGAGCTGTTTTTT
clone size: few; D gene: .; J gene: TRBJ1-2; V gene: TRBV6-6; CDR3 protein: CASNHGRPTDGYTF; CDR3 DNA: TGTGCCAGCAATCACGGACGCCCCACGGATGGCTACACCTTC
clone size: many; D gene: .; J gene: TRBJ1-1; V gene: TRBV20-1; CDR3 protein: CSASSMSAEAFF; CDR3 DNA: TGCAGTGCTAGTTCGATGAGCGCTGAAGCTTTCTTT
clone size: many; D gene: .; J gene: TRBJ1-1; V gene: TRBV6-5; CDR3 protein: CASSYGGSEAFF; CDR3 DNA: TGTGCCAGCAGTTACGGAGGTAGTGAAGCTTTCTTT
clone size: many; D gene: .; J gene: TRBJ1-2; V gene: TRBV20-1; CDR3 protein: CSPARGIDGYTF; CDR3 DNA: TGCAGCCCCGCGAGAGGGATCGATGGCTACACCTTC
clone size: few; D gene: TRBD1; J gene: TRBJ2-7; V gene: TRBV18; CDR3 protein: CASSPLDRVLGEQYF; CDR3 DNA: TGTGCCAGCTCACCCCTGGACAGGGTACTCGGCGAGCAGTACTTC
clone size: many; D gene: TRBD1; J gene: TRBJ2-3; V gene: TRBV6-4; CDR3 protein: CASSRTGVEDTQYF; CDR3 DNA: TGTGCCAGCAGCCGGACAGGGGTGGAGGATACGCAGTATTTT
clone size: many; D gene: .; J gene: TRBJ2-2; V gene: TRBV6-2/TRBV6-3; CDR3 protein: CASSISGDLNTGELFF; CDR3 DNA: TGTGCCAGCAGTATCTCTGGGGATTTAAACACCGGGGAGCTGTTTTTT